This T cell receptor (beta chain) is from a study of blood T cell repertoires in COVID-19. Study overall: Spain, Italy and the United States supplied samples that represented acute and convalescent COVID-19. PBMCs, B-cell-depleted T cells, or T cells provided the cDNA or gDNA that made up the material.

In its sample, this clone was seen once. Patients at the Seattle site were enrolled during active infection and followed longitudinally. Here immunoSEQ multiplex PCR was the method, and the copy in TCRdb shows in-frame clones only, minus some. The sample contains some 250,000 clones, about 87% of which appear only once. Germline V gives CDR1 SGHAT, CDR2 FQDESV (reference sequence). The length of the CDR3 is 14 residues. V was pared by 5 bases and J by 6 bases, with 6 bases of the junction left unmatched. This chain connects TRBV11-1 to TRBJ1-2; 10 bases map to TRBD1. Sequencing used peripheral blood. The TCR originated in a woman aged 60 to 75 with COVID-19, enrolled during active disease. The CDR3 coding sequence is TGTGCCAGCAGCCTCCGACAGGGGGCGAATGGCTACACCTTC. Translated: CASSLRQGANGYTF.